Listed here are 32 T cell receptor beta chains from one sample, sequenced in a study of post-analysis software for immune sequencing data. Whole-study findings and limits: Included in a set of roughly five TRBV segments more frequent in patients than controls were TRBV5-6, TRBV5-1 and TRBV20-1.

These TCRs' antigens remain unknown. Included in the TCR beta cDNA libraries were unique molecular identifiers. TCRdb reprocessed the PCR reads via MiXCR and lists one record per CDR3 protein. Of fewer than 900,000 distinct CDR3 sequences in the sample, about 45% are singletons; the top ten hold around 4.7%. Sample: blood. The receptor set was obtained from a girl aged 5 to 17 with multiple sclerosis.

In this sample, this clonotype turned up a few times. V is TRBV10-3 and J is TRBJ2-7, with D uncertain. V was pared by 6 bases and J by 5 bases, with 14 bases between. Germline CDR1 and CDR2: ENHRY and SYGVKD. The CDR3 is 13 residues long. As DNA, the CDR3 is TGTGCCATCAGAGGTTGGGGTGGCGACGAGCAGTACTTC. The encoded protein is CAIRGWGGDEQYF.

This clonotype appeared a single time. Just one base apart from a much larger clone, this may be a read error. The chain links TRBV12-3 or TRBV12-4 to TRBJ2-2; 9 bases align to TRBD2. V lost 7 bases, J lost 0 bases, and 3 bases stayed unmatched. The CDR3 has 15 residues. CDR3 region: CASTLAGANTGELFF. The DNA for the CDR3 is TGTGCCAGCACCTTAGCGGGAGCGAACACCGGGGAGCTGTTTTTT.

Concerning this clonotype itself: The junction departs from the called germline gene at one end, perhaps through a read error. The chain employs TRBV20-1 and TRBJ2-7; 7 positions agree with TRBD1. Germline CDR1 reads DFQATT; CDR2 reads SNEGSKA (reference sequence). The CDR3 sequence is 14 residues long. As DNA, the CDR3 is TGCAATGCTCGGCCGAGACAGGGCCGGAGCGAGCAGTACTTC. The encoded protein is CNARPRQGRSEQYF.

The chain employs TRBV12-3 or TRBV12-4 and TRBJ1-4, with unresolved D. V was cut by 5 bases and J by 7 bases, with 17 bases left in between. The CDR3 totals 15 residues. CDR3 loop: CASSLQSGGIEKLFF. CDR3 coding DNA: TGTGCCAGCAGTCTTCAAAGTGGCGGGATTGAAAAACTGTTTTTT.

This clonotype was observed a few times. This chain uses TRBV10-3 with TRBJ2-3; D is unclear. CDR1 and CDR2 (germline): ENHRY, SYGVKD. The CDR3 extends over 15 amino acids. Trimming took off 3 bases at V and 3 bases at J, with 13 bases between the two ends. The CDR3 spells CAISDSYRQTDTQYF. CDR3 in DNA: TGTGCCATCAGTGATTCCTATCGGCAGACAGATACGCAGTATTTT.

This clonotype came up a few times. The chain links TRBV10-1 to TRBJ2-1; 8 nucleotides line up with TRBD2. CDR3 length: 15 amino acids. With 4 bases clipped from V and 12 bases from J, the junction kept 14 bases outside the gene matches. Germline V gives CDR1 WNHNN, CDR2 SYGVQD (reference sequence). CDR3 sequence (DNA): TGCGCCAGCAGTGCTGTGCGGGGGGCGTTCATGGGGCAGTTCTTC. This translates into CASSAVRGAFMGQFF.

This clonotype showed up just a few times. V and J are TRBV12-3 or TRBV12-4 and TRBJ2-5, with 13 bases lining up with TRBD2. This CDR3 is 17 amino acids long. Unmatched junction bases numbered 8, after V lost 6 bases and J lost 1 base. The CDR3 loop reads CASSGLAGDRGQETQYF. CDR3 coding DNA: TGTGCCAGCAGCGGACTAGCGGGAGATAGGGGCCAAGAGACCCAGTACTTC.

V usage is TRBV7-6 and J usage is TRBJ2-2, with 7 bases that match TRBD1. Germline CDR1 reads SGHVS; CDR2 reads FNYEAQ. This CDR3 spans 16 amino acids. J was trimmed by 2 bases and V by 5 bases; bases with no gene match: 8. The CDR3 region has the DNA TGTGCCAGCAGCCCGGACAGGCTATTTAACACCGGGGAGCTGTTTTTT. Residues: CASSPDRLFNTGELFF.

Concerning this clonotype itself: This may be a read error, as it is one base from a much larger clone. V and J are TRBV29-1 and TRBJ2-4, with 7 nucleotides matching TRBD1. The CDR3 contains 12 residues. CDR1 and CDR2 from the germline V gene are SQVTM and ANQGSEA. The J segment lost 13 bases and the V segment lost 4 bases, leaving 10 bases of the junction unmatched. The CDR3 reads CSVVTGPYGQYF. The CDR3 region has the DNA TGCAGCGTTGTGACAGGGCCCTACGGGCAGTACTTC.

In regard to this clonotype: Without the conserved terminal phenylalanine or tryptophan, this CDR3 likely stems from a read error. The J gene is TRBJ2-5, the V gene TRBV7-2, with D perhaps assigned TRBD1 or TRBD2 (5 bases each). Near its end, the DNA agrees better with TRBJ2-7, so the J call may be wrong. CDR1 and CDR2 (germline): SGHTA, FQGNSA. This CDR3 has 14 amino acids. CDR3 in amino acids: CASSSGQPPYEQYC. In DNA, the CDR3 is TGTGCCAGCAGCAGCGGACAACCCCCATACGAGCAGTACTGC.

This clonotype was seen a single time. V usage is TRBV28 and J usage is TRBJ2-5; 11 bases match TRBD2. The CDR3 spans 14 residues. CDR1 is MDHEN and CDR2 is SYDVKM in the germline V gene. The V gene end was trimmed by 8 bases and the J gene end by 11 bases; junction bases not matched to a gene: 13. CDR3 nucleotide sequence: TGTGCCAGCCTAGCGGGAGGCCCATACAATGAGCAGTACTTC. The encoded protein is CASLAGGPYNEQYF.

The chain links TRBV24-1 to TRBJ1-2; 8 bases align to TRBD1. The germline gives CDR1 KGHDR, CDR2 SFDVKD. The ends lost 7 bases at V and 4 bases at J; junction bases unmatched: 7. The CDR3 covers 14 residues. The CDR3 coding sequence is TGTGCCACCAGGGACCCTGGACAGGGCTATGGCTACACCTTC. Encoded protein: CATRDPGQGYGYTF.

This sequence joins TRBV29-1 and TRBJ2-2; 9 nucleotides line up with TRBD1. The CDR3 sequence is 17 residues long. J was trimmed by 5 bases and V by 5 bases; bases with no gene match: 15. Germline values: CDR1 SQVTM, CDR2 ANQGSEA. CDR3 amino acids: CSVTRDREPRGTGELFF. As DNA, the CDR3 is TGCAGCGTTACCCGGGACAGGGAGCCAAGGGGTACCGGGGAGCTGTTTTTT.

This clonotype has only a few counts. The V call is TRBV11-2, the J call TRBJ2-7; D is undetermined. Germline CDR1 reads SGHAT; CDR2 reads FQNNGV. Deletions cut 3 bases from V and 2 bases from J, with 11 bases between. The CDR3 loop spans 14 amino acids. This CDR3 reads CASSFAYGTYEQYF. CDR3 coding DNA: TGTGCCAGCAGCTTTGCTTACGGCACCTACGAGCAGTACTTC.

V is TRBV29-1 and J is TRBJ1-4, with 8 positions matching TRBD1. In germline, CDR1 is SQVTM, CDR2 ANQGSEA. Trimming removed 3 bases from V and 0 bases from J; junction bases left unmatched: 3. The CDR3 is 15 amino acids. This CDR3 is CSVEGTGSTNEKLFF. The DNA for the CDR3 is TGCAGCGTTGAGGGGACAGGCTCAACTAATGAAAAACTGTTTTTT.

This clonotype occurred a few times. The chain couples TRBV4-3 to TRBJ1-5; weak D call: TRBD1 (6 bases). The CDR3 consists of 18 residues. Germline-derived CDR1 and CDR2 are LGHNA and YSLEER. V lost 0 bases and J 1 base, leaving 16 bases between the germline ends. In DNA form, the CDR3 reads TGCGCCAGCAGCCAAGATTTGGTGCTTAGGGGGAGCAATCAGCCCCAGCATTTT. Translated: CASSQDLVLRGSNQPQHF.

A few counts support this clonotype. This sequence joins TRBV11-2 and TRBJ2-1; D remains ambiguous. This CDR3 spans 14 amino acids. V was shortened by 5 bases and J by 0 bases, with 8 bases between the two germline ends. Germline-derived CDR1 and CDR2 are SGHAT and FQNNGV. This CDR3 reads CASSRESSYNEQFF. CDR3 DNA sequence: TGTGCCAGCAGCCGCGAGAGCTCCTACAATGAGCAGTTCTTC.

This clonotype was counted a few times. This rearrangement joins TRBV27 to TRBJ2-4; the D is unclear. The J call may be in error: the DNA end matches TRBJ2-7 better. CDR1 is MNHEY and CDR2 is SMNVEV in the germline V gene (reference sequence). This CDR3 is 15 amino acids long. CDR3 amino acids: CASSPRVLDSYEQYF. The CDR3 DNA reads TGTGCCAGCAGTCCCCGGGTCCTAGACTCCTACGAGCAGTACTTC.

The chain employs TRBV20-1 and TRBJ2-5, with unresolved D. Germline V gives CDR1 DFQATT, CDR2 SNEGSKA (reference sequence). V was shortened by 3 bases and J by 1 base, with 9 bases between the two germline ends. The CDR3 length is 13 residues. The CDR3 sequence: CSARSTIQETQYF. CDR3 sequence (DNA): TGCAGTGCTAGGTCCACTATCCAAGAGACCCAGTACTTC.

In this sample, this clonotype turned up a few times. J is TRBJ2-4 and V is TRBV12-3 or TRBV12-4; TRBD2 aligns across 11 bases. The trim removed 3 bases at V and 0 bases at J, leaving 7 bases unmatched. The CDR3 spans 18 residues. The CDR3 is CASSFALAGVKAKNIQYF. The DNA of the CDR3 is TGTGCCAGCAGTTTTGCACTAGCGGGAGTTAAAGCCAAAAACATTCAGTACTTC.

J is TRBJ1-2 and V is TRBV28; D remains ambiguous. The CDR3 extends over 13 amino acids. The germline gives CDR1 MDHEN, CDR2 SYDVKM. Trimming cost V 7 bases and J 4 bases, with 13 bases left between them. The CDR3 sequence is CASTPTAGYGYTF. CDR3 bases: TGTGCCAGCACCCCCACCGCAGGCTATGGCTACACCTTC.

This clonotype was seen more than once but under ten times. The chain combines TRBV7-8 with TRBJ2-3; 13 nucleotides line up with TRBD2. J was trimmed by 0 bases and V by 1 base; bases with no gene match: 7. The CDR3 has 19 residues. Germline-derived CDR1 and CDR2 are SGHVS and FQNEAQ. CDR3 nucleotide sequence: TGTGCCAGCAGCTTAGTAGGGACTAGCGGGAAGTGGAGCACAGATACGCAGTATTTT. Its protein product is CASSLVGTSGKWSTDTQYF.

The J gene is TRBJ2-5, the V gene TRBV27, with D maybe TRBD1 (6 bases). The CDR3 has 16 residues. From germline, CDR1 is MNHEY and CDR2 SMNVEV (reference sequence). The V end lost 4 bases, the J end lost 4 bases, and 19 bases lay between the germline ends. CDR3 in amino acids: CASSSVRGNFGETQYF. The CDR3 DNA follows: TGTGCCAGCAGTTCGGTCAGGGGTAATTTCGGAGAGACCCAGTACTTC.

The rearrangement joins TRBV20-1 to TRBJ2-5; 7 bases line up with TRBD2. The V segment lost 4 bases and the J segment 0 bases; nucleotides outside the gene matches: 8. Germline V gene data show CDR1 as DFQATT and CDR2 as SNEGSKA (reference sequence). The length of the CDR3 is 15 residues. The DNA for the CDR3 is TGCAGTGCTACCATGGCGGGAGCTAACCAAGAGACCCAGTACTTC. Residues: CSATMAGANQETQYF.

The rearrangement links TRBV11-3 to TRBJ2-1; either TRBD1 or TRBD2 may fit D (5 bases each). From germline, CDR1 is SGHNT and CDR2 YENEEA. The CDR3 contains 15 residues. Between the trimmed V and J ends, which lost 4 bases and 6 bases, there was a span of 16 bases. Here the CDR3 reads CASSYAGRGANEQFF. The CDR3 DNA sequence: TGTGCCAGCAGCTACGCAGGGCGAGGGGCCAATGAGCAGTTCTTC. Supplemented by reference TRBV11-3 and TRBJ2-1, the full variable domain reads EAGVVQSPRYKIIEKKQPVAFWCNPISGHNTLYWYLQNLGQGPELLIRYENEEAVDDSQLPKDRFSAERLKGVDSTLKIQPAELGDSAVYLCASSYAGRGANEQFFGPGTRLTVL.

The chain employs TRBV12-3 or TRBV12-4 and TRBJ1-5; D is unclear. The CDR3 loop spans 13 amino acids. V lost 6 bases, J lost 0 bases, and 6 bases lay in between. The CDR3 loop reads CASRFSSNQPQHF. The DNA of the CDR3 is TGTGCCAGCAGATTTAGTAGCAATCAGCCCCAGCATTTT.

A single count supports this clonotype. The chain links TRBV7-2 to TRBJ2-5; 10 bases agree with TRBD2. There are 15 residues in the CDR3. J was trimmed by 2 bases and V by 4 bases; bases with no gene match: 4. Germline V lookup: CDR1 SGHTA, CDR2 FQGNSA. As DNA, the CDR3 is TGTGCCAGCAGCTATCTAGCGGGAGTTCAAGAGACCCAGTACTTC. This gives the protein CASSYLAGVQETQYF.

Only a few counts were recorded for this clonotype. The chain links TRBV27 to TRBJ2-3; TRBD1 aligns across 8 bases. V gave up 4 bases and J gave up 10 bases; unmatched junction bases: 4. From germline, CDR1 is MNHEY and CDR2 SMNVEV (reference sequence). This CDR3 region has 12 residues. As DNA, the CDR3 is TGTGCCAGCAGTTCCCCGACAGGGGCGCAGTATTTT. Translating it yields CASSSPTGAQYF.

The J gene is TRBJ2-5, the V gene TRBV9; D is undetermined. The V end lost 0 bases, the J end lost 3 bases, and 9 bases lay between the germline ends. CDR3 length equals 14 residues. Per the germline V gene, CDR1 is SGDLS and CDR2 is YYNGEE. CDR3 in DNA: TGTGCCAGCAGCGTAGGGCTCAGTGAAGAGACCCAGTACTTC. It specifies CASSVGLSEETQYF.

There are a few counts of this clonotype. CDR3 bases: TGTGCCACCAGCTCCGCTGCGGGGTACAAAGAGACCCAGTACTTC. Encoded protein: CATSSAAGYKETQYF. This rearrangement joins TRBV15 to TRBJ2-5; D might be TRBD2 (6 bases). The CDR3 is 15 residues long. V lost 5 bases, J lost 3 bases, and 16 bases lay in between. The germline CDR1 and CDR2 sequences are LNHNV and YYDKDF (reference sequence).

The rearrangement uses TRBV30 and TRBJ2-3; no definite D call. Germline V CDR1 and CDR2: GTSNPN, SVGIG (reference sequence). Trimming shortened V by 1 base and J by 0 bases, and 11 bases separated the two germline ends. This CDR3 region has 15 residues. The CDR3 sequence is CAWSGSAASTDTQYF. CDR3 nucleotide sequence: TGTGCCTGGAGTGGGTCGGCAGCGAGCACAGATACGCAGTATTTT.

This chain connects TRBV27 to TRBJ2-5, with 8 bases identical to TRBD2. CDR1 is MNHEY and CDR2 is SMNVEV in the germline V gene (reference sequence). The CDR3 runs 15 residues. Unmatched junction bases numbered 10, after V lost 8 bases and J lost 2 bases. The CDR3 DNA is TGTGCCAGCTCCCTGGGAGCGGGGGTACAAGAGACCCAGTACTTC. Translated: CASSLGAGVQETQYF.